The sequence of this TCR beta chain was determined in a study of T-cell reconstitution after alpha-beta-depleted transplantation in children. Study-level findings and limits: Fresh T-cell production supplied most of the T-cell counts and diversity seen one year after transplant. Reported findings indicate that, about two months after transplant, alpha-beta T cells came from several hundred expanded clones, which were derived from non-depleted graft cells. Surviving recipient T cells and thymic progenitors produced the high day-60 TCRbeta diversity seen in some patients.

Unique molecular identifiers were built into the TCRbeta library. From the PCR reads, TCRdb called clonotypes with MiXCR, one entry per CDR3 protein. The table lists 780,000 or so distinct CDR3 sequences, 15% to 20% of them singletons. Regarding this clonotype: Antigen specificity is unknown.

The V and J ends lost 3 bases and 0 bases, in that order; junction bases with no gene match: 9. CDR3 size: 17 residues. Germline CDR1 is DFQATT and CDR2 is SNEGSKA (reference sequence). The source is a male patient under 18 who had a stem cell transplant for acute lymphoblastic leukemia, so the T cells may come from the graft donor. Material: PBMCs, mostly from graft donor cells, obtained 360 days after TCRalphabeta/CD19-depleted stem cell transplant. This rearrangement joins TRBV20-1 to TRBJ2-1; 9 nucleotides align to TRBD2. CDR3 sequence: CSASKAGGGGSYNEQFF. The CDR3 nucleotides are TGCAGTGCTAGTAAAGCGGGAGGTGGGGGCTCCTACAATGAGCAGTTCTTC.